These 26 T cell receptor beta chains share one sample of origin, sequenced in a study of blood T cell repertoires in COVID-19. Clones were read by immunoSEQ multiplex PCR, and TCRdb kept only the in-frame ones, dropping some. The data show approximately 230,000 clones, approximately 82% seen once. Sequencing was done on a sample of peripheral blood. These receptors all stem from a woman older than 75 with active or convalescent COVID-19.

This chain joins TRBV28 and TRBJ1-1; TRBD1 agrees at 7 bases. The CDR3 length is 12 residues. The V gene end was trimmed by 5 bases and the J gene end by 7 bases; junction bases not matched to a gene: 4. Germline V lookup: CDR1 MDHEN, CDR2 SYDVKM. CDR3 DNA sequence: TGTGCCAGCAGTCCCAGGGGGGATGAAGCTTTCTTT. It translates to CASSPRGDEAFF.

The table lists this clone with a few counts. The chain uses TRBV9 and TRBJ1-6; no firm D call. CDR3 length equals 12 residues. V dropped 0 bases and J dropped 9 bases, with 4 bases sitting between them. Germline V gene lookup returns CDR1 SGDLS and CDR2 YYNGEE. CDR3 bases: TGTGCCAGCAGCGTAGCCGGTTCACCCCTCCACTTT. Translated, it gives CASSVAGSPLHF.

This chain links TRBV29-1 with TRBJ1-5; D is uncertain. This CDR3 spans 15 amino acids. CDR1 SQVTM and CDR2 ANQGSEA come from the germline V gene. The V and J ends lost 5 bases and 0 bases respectively, with 14 bases between them. CDR3 sequence (DNA): TGCAGCGTTCGCTACTCCCTTAGTAGCAATCAGCCCCAGCATTTT. Translation gives CSVRYSLSSNQPQHF.

This clone was seen more than once but under ten times. V is TRBV2 and J is TRBJ2-5; 8 bases are shared with TRBD1. The CDR3 totals 14 residues. Germline-derived CDR1 and CDR2 are SNHLY and FYNNEI. Trimming at V came to 6 bases and at J to 9 bases, leaving 12 bases not matched to a gene. This CDR3 reads CASSRGQGQGSQYF. The CDR3 region has the DNA TGTGCCAGCAGCAGAGGACAGGGCCAAGGGTCCCAGTACTTC.

The V and J genes are TRBV15 and TRBJ1-2; unclear D gene. The V and J ends lost 0 bases and 13 bases respectively, with 15 bases between them. The CDR3 has 13 residues. Per germline, CDR1 LNHNV and CDR2 YYDKDF (reference sequence). CDR3 bases: TGTGCCACCAGCAGAGAGGCCATGGCTGGCGGCACCTTC. Protein sequence: CATSREAMAGGTF.

This chain uses TRBV5-1 with TRBJ2-1, with 7 bases fitting TRBD1. V lost 4 bases, J lost 4 bases, and 5 bases stayed unmatched. CDR3 length: 14 amino acids. Germline lookup yields CDR1 SGHRS and CDR2 YFSETQ. This CDR3 is CASSLQTGYNEQFF. CDR3 sequence (DNA): TGCGCCAGCAGCCTCCAGACAGGGTACAATGAGCAGTTCTTC. The whole variable domain, filled in from reference TRBV5-1 and TRBJ2-1, reads KAGVTQTPRYLIKTRGQQVTLSCSPISGHRSVSWYQQTPGQGLQFLFEYFSETQRNKGNFPGRFSGRQFSNSRSEMNVSTLELGDSALYLCASSLQTGYNEQFFGPGTRLTVL.

V and J are TRBV6-4 and TRBJ2-1; D is possibly TRBD1 (7 bases). Germline lookup yields CDR1 MRHNA and CDR2 SNTAGT. The CDR3 covers 13 residues. V shed 4 bases and J shed 7 bases, with 11 bases lying between them. The CDR3 sequence is CASSGQGGNEQFF. The CDR3 DNA is TGTGCCAGCAGTGGGCAGGGGGGAAATGAGCAGTTCTTC.

The chain links TRBV28 to TRBJ2-3, with 9 positions matching TRBD2. CDR1 and CDR2 from the germline V gene are MDHEN and SYDVKM. The CDR3 runs to 15 residues. The J segment lost 2 bases and the V segment lost 3 bases, leaving 3 bases of the junction unmatched. DNA for the CDR3: TGTGCCAGCAGTTTGATAGCGGGGGCCACAGATACGCAGTATTTT. Residues: CASSLIAGATDTQYF.

The chain links TRBV6-5 to TRBJ2-7; TRBD2 matches at 7 bases. Germline trimming cut 6 bases from V and 0 bases from J; bases unmatched to any gene: 8. The CDR3 loop spans 15 amino acids. Germline V CDR1 and CDR2: MNHEY, SVGAGI. CDR3 sequence reads: CASSRASGASYEQYF. CDR3 coding DNA: TGTGCCAGCAGCCGCGCTAGCGGCGCCTCCTACGAGCAGTACTTC.

The rearrangement joins TRBV15 to TRBJ2-1; 16 positions match TRBD2. The CDR3 runs 16 residues. Germline V gives CDR1 LNHNV, CDR2 YYDKDF (reference sequence). V shed 7 bases, J shed 3 bases, and the junction held 3 bases outside the gene matches. The CDR3: CATKGLAGGRYNEQFF. The CDR3 region has the DNA TGTGCCACCAAGGGACTAGCGGGAGGGCGCTACAATGAGCAGTTCTTC. The full variable domain, completed using reference TRBV15 and TRBJ2-1, is DAMVIQNPRYQVTQFGKPVTLSCSQTLNHNVMYWYQQKSSQAPKLLFHYYDKDFNNEADTPDNFQSRRPNTSFCFLDIRSPGLGDTAMYLCATKGLAGGRYNEQFFGPGTRLTVL.

This clone was counted many times. The chain has TRBV27 and TRBJ2-3; 7 bases line up with TRBD1. CDR1 is MNHEY, CDR2 SMNVEV, per germline (reference sequence). After removal of 7 bases from V and 0 bases from J, the junction contained 7 bases not matched to a gene. The CDR3 is 15 residues long. The CDR3 DNA sequence: TGTGCCAGCAAAGTCAGGGGACAGAGCACAGATACGCAGTATTTT. It is translated as CASKVRGQSTDTQYF.

The CDR3, as DNA: TGCGCCAGCAGCTTTGTGGGCGGGACTGCCACCGGGGAGCTGTTTTTT. This gives the protein CASSFVGGTATGELFF. V usage is TRBV5-1 and J usage is TRBJ2-2; a weak D match, TRBD2 (6 bases). With 2 bases removed from V and 4 bases from J, the gap between germline ends came to 15 bases. CDR3 length: 16 amino acids. Germline CDR1 and CDR2: SGHRS and YFSETQ.

This chain uses TRBV11-2 with TRBJ2-7; D not certain. The CDR3 loop spans 12 amino acids. Per the germline V gene, CDR1 is SGHAT and CDR2 is FQNNGV. Trimming shortened V by 1 base and J by 6 bases, and 7 bases separated the two germline ends. CDR3: CASSLAGLEQYF. In DNA, the CDR3 is TGTGCCAGCAGCTTAGCAGGCCTCGAGCAGTACTTC.

Here the CDR3 DNA reads TGCAGTGCTAGTTCCAGCGGGGGGGCTGACATTCAGTACTTC. Translation: CSASSSGGADIQYF. The chain has TRBV20-1 and TRBJ2-4; TRBD2 matches 10 bases. The germline CDR1 and CDR2 sequences are DFQATT and SNEGSKA (reference sequence). The CDR3 has 14 residues. J lost 8 bases, V lost 3 bases, and 7 bases had no gene match.

The rearrangement uses TRBV7-9 and TRBJ2-5; 14 bases fit TRBD2. Looked up from germline, CDR1 is SEHNR and CDR2 is FQNEAQ (reference sequence). This CDR3 contains 19 residues. V lost 1 base to trimming and J lost 5 bases; unmatched junction nucleotides: 12. CDR3 DNA sequence: TGTGCCAGCAGCTTAGGTGACGGGGGACTAGCGGGAGTAGGCGAGACCCAGTACTTC. It translates to CASSLGDGGLAGVGETQYF.

This clone was found once. V usage is TRBV5-1 and J usage is TRBJ2-2; D is possibly TRBD2 (6 bases). The V and J ends lost 0 bases and 0 bases respectively, with 12 bases between them. Germline V gene sequence: CDR1 SGHRS, CDR2 YFSETQ. CDR3 size: 17 residues. The CDR3 spells CASSLAIGTSNTGELFF. The CDR3 bases are TGCGCCAGCAGCTTGGCCATCGGGACTTCGAACACCGGGGAGCTGTTTTTT. Looking up the rest from reference TRBV5-1 and TRBJ2-2 gives the full variable domain: KAGVTQTPRYLIKTRGQQVTLSCSPISGHRSVSWYQQTPGQGLQFLFEYFSETQRNKGNFPGRFSGRQFSNSRSEMNVSTLELGDSALYLCASSLAIGTSNTGELFFGEGSRLTVL.

The rearrangement uses TRBV29-1 and TRBJ2-5; the match to TRBD2 covers 10 bases. CDR1 SQVTM and CDR2 ANQGSEA come from the germline V gene. The CDR3 is made up of 12 amino acids. The J segment lost 4 bases and the V segment lost 7 bases, leaving 3 bases of the junction unmatched. The CDR3 loop reads CSGRLAGETQYF. CDR3 DNA: TGCAGCGGTAGACTAGCGGGAGAGACCCAGTACTTC.

The CDR3 loop is CATSRVFGTGHGYTF. Written as DNA, the CDR3 is TGTGCCACCAGCAGAGTTTTTGGGACAGGGCATGGCTACACCTTC. The V gene is TRBV15, the J gene TRBJ1-2; 9 nucleotides agree with TRBD1. The length of the CDR3 is 15 residues. The germline V gene encodes CDR1 LNHNV and CDR2 YYDKDF (reference sequence). V shed 1 base and J 6 bases; nucleotides not matched to a gene: 6.

This clone came up a few times. The chain joins TRBV2 to TRBJ2-2, with 10 bases lining up with TRBD1. There are 15 residues in the CDR3. The J segment lost 6 bases and the V segment lost 7 bases, leaving 8 bases of the junction unmatched. CDR1 and CDR2 from the germline V gene are SNHLY and FYNNEI. The CDR3 bases are TGTGCCAGCAAACGGACAGGGGGGACTGCCGGGGAGCTGTTTTTT. It specifies CASKRTGGTAGELFF.

The CDR3 bases are TGTGCCAGCAGTTACCTTCCGGGACTAGTTTTATTTTGTTGGGTAACAGATACGCAGTATTTT. Translation gives CASSYLPGLVLFCWVTDTQYF. The rearrangement joins TRBV28 to TRBJ2-3; 8 bases map to TRBD2. CDR1 and CDR2 from the germline V gene are MDHEN and SYDVKM. The CDR3 totals 21 residues. With V trimmed by 4 bases and J by 3 bases, 24 bases remained unmatched.

This chain uses TRBV7-2 with TRBJ2-2; 10 bases match TRBD2. This CDR3 contains 16 residues. The J segment lost 5 bases and the V segment lost 1 base, leaving 4 bases of the junction unmatched. CDR1 SGHTA and CDR2 FQGNSA come from the germline V gene. CDR3: CASSLGASGGTGELFF. DNA of the CDR3: TGTGCCAGCAGCTTAGGGGCTAGCGGGGGTACCGGGGAGCTGTTTTTT.

CDR3 sequence reads: CASSNPGTGVEQYF. CDR3 nucleotides: TGTGCCAGCAGTAATCCCGGGACAGGAGTCGAGCAGTACTTC. The rearrangement links TRBV27 to TRBJ2-7; 8 nucleotides line up with TRBD1. The junction had 9 bases not matched to a gene; V was cut back by 5 bases and J by 6 bases. The CDR3 is 14 residues long. Germline CDR1 is MNHEY and CDR2 is SMNVEV (reference sequence).

This clone came up a few times. The rearrangement joins TRBV5-1 to TRBJ2-7; D is ambiguous. Trimming took off 3 bases at V and 6 bases at J, with 10 bases between the two ends. Germline CDR1 SGHRS, CDR2 YFSETQ. The CDR3 loop spans 12 amino acids. The CDR3 protein is CASSSPISEQYF. The CDR3 nucleotides read TGCGCCAGCAGCTCCCCTATATCCGAGCAGTACTTC. The entire variable domain, with the rest obtained from reference TRBV5-1 and TRBJ2-7, is as follows: KAGVTQTPRYLIKTRGQQVTLSCSPISGHRSVSWYQQTPGQGLQFLFEYFSETQRNKGNFPGRFSGRQFSNSRSEMNVSTLELGDSALYLCASSSPISEQYFGPGTRLTVT.

This clone has a single count. This chain uses TRBV19 with TRBJ1-5; 7 nucleotides match TRBD1. With V trimmed by 6 bases and J by 2 bases, 7 bases remained unmatched. The CDR3 length is 15 residues. Germline V CDR1 and CDR2: LNHDA, SQIVND (reference sequence). This chain's CDR3 is CASRVRGLGNQPQHF. The CDR3, as DNA: TGTGCCAGTAGGGTTAGGGGGCTGGGCAATCAGCCCCAGCATTTT.

Comments on this clone: Other DNA sequences in this sample translate to the same CDR3. This chain uses TRBV19 with TRBJ1-1; 9 positions agree with TRBD1. CDR1 and CDR2 from the germline V gene are LNHDA and SQIVND (reference sequence). The V and J ends lost 5 bases and 3 bases, in that order; junction bases with no gene match: 4. The CDR3 sequence is 14 residues long. CDR3 in DNA: TGTGCCAGTAGTCTCACAGGGGGCTACACTGAAGCTTTCTTT. It translates to CASSLTGGYTEAFF. The entire variable domain, with the rest obtained from reference TRBV19 and TRBJ1-1, is as follows: DGGITQSPKYLFRKEGQNVTLSCEQNLNHDAMYWYRQDPGQGLRLIYYSQIVNDFQKGDIAEGYSVSREKKESFPLTVTSAQKNPTAFYLCASSLTGGYTEAFFGQGTRLTVV.

The chain is built from TRBV12-3 or TRBV12-4 and TRBJ1-4; weak D call: TRBD1 (5 bases). This CDR3 comprises 12 residues. V lost 6 bases to trimming and J lost 11 bases, with 13 bases between them. CDR3 nucleotide sequence: TGTGCCAGCAGGCCCGGGGGGGGGAAACTGTTTTTT. Protein product: CASRPGGGKLFF.